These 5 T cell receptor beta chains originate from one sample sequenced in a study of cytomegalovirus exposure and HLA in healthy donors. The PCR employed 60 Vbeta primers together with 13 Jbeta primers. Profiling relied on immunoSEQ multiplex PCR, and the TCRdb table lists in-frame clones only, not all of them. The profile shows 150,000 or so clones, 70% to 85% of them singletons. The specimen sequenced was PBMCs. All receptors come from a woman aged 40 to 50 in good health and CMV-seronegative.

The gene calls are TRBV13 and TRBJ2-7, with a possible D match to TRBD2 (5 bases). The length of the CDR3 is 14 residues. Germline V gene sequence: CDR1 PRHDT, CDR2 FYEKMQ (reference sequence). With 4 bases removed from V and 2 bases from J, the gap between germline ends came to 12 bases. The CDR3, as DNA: TGTGCCAGCAGCTCCAGCGGTCTAACCTACGAGCAGTACTTC. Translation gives CASSSSGLTYEQYF.

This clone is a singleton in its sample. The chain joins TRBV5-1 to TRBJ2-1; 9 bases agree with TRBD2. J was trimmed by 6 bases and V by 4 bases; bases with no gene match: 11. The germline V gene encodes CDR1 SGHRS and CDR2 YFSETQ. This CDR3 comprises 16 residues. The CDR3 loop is CASSPTLAGALNEQFF. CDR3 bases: TGCGCCAGCAGCCCAACCTTAGCGGGGGCCCTCAATGAGCAGTTCTTC.

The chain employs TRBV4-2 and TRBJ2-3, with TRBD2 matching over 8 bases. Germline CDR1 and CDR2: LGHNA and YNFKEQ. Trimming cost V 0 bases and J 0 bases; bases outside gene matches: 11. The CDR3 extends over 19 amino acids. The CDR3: CASSQDLRGAGLSTDTQYF. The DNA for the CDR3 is TGTGCCAGCAGCCAAGATTTGCGGGGGGCCGGGCTCAGCACAGATACGCAGTATTTT.

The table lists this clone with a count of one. CDR3 DNA: TGTGCCAGCTCACCGCAGAGGGATGGAGAGACCCAGTACTTC. Translation gives CASSPQRDGETQYF. This rearrangement joins TRBV18 to TRBJ2-5, with D possibly matching TRBD2 (5 bases). Germline V gene lookup returns CDR1 KGHSH and CDR2 LQKENI. V was trimmed by 3 bases and J by 4 bases, leaving 12 bases between them. This CDR3 comprises 14 residues.

This CDR3 reads CASSLLLSGRTDTQYF. CDR3 in DNA: TGTGCCAGCAGTTTACTCCTTAGCGGGAGGACAGATACGCAGTATTTT. The chain joins TRBV27 to TRBJ2-3; 10 bases match TRBD2. V shed 2 bases, J shed 3 bases, and the junction held 5 bases outside the gene matches. CDR3 length equals 16 residues. Germline V gene data show CDR1 as MNHEY and CDR2 as SMNVEV (reference sequence).